The entry below describes one TCR beta chain. The antigen remains undetermined. The sample comes from a study of response to subunit inactivated influenza vaccine. Germline V gene data show CDR1 as SGHKS and CDR2 as YYEKEE (reference sequence). CDR3 length: 15 amino acids. J was trimmed by 9 bases and V by 0 bases; bases with no gene match: 5. Each CDR3 protein gets one entry after TCRdb re-called the RT-PCR reads with MiXCR. The profile shows 500,000 to 550,000 distinct CDR3 sequences, roughly 8.2% of them singletons. Overall study results and limits: Authors proposed each seasonal influenza vaccination draws in few new T cells.

Sequenced material: PBMCs from blood, taken around 25 months after vaccination. This rearrangement joins TRBV5-5 to TRBJ1-4; 10 bases are a match to TRBD1. The receptor comes from a man aged 45-69 years who received an inactivated influenza vaccine. The CDR3 reads CASSLVGDRGKKLFF. CDR3 DNA: TGTGCCAGCAGCTTGGTGGGGGACAGGGGTAAAAAACTGTTTTTT.